This is a list of T cell receptor beta chains from one sample in a study of blood T cell repertoires in COVID-19. Assay used: immunoSEQ multiplex PCR; TCRdb lists only in-frame clones, some missing. This table holds about 55,000 clones, approximately 90% found once. Sequencing input: peripheral blood. The receptor source for this set is a man aged 40-55 years with COVID-19, enrolled during active disease. CDR3s include the opening cysteine and the closing phenylalanine or tryptophan. The D gene is left open where the match is weak.

d_call v_call cdr3_aa
NA TRBV5-1 CASSLGSRVLDSPLHF
NA TRBV18 CASSSRGSDLSGNTIYF
NA TRBV6-6 CASSYGQGTNEKLFF
NA TRBV7-2 CASSHRVKTRGGTGELFF
TRBD1 TRBV9 CASSVATGANYGYTF
TRBD1 TRBV25-1 CASSESPGQGLSGNTIYF
NA TRBV6-5 CASSHDSGPNQPQHF
NA TRBV28 CASSFPPAETQYF
NA TRBV3-1/TRBV3-2 CASSQDEGAQYF
TRBD1 TRBV9 CASSGTGGQPQHF
TRBD1 TRBV5-1 CASSLGTGLLISPLHF
NA TRBV18 CASSPSTHRVEGPREAFF
TRBD2 TRBV12-5 CASGLGRLAVSSTDTQYF
TRBD1 TRBV7-2 CASSAAGRGRETQYF
TRBD2 TRBV5-1 CASSLDSGGEQFF
NA TRBV19 CASSHQQMNTEAFF
TRBD2 TRBV11-2 CASSLTGGAVETQYF
TRBD1 TRBV11-3 CASSPRDRKYEQYF
TRBD1 TRBV28 CASSAGTGAVNEQYF
TRBD2 TRBV27 CAPRGGRGETQYF
TRBD2 TRBV9 CASSVGGRAAYNEQFF
NA TRBV2 CASSEEAGWQPQHF
TRBD2 TRBV5-4 CASSGAGGRKETQYF
TRBD1 TRBV5-5 CASSSIQGGTEAFF
NA TRBV7-9 CASSSYLGRADTQYF
NA TRBV6-1 CASSERSAQEGYSPLHF
TRBD2 TRBV24-1 CATSDNKGEASGYNEQFF
TRBD1 TRBV19 CASSMAGGTYGYTF
NA TRBV4-2 CASSPFRGDEQYF
TRBD1 TRBV18 CASSGKQGSSPLHF
NA TRBV30 CAWSHETVIQPQHF
NA TRBV2 CASSGLDEQYF
TRBD2 TRBV5-1 CASSSGTSGIDGEQFF
TRBD1 TRBV28 CASSPTGTGNSPLHF
NA TRBV5-6 CASSTKQDEAFF
NA TRBV19 CASRNMGREKLFF
TRBD2 TRBV7-3 CASSAELAGSYEQYF
TRBD1 TRBV28 CASRSPRDSLYNSPLHF
TRBD1 TRBV19 CASSIAGTGAGYTF
TRBD2 TRBV28 CASSQLAGGIDTQYF
TRBD1 TRBV11-2 CASSKLGQGNTGELFF
TRBD2 TRBV4-1 CASSLLAGDGETQYF
NA TRBV24-1 CATSDLNRNYGYTF
NA TRBV2 CASSELGGTSYEQYF
NA TRBV6-1 CASSEPTGGREQYF
NA TRBV19 CASSFQGNQPQHF
TRBD2 TRBV7-8 CASSLAGGGAVDTQYF
TRBD2 TRBV6-1 CASSELRGRGEQYF
NA TRBV2 CASRRYQETQYF
TRBD1 TRBV4-1 CASSQDRDRASEQFF
NA TRBV5-1 CASSPGQPNEKLFF
NA TRBV4-2 CASSQDLRGPRPAGANVLTF
NA TRBV6-6 CASSSPGEPNSPLHF
TRBD2 TRBV7-7 CASSLGPSGSSYNEQFF
TRBD1 TRBV6-5 CANSRTGTSYEQYF
TRBD1 TRBV5-1 CASSSLGQGEPLHF
NA TRBV3-1/TRBV3-2 CASSHPEGVNTEAFF
NA TRBV19 CASSMGRGAAFF
TRBD1 TRBV7-8 CASSLVEEDRGLNQPQHF